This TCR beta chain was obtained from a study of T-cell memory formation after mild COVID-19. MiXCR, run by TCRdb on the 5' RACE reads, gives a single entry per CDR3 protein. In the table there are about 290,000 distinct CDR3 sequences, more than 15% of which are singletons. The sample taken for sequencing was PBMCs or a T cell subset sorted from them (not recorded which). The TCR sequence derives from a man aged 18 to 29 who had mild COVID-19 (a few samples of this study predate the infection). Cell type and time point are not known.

In DNA, the CDR3 is TGTGCCATCACCCTGACAGAGAACTATGGCTACACCTTC. Amino acid sequence: CAITLTENYGYTF. The chain has TRBV10-3 and TRBJ1-2; maybe TRBD1 (5 bases). Germline assignment: CDR1 ENHRY and CDR2 SYGVKD. V dropped 7 bases and J dropped 2 bases, with 11 bases sitting between them. The CDR3 runs 13 residues.